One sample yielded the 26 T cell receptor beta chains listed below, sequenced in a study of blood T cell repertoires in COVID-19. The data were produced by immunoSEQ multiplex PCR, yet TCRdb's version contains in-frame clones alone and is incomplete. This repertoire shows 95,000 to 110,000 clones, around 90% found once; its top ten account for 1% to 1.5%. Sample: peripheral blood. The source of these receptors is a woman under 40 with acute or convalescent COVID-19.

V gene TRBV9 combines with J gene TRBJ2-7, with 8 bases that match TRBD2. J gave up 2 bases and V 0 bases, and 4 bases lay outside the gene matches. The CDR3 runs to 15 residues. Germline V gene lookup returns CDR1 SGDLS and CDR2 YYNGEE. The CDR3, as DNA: TGTGCCAGCAGCGTAGGCGGGGGGCCCGCCTACGAGCAGTACTTC. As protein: CASSVGGGPAYEQYF.

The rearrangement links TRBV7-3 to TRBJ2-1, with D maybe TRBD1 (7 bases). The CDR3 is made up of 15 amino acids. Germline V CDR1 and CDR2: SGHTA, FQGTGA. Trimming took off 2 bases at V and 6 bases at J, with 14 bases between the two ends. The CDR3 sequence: CASSLSGGIPNEQFF. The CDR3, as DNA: TGTGCCAGCAGCTTATCAGGGGGGATCCCCAATGAGCAGTTCTTC.

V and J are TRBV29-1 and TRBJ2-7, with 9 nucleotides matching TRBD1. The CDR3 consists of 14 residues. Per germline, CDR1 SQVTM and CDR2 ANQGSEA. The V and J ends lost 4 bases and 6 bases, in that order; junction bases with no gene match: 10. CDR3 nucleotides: TGCAGCGTTGGGTCAGGACAGGGGCATACCGAGCAGTACTTC. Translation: CSVGSGQGHTEQYF.

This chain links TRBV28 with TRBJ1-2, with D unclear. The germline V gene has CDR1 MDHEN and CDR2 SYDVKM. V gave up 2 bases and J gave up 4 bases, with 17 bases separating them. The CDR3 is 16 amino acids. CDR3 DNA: TGTGCCAGCAGTTTAAGCGTCGGAGGAAACGCCTATGGCTACACCTTC. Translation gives CASSLSVGGNAYGYTF.

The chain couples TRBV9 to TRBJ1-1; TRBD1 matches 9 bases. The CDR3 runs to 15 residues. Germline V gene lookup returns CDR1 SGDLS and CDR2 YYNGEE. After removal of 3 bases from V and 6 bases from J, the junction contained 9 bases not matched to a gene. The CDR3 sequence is CASSDTGQGRAEAFF. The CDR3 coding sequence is TGTGCCAGCAGCGATACGGGACAGGGAAGGGCTGAAGCTTTCTTT.

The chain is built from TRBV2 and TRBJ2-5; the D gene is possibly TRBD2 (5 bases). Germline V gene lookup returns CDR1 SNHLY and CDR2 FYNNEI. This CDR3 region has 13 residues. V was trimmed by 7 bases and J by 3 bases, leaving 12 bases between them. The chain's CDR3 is CASNRGREETQYF. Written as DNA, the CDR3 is TGTGCCAGCAACCGTGGGAGAGAAGAGACCCAGTACTTC.

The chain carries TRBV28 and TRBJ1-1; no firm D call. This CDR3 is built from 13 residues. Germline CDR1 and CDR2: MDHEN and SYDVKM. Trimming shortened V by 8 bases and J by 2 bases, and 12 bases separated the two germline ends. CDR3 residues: CASSLRRNTEAFF. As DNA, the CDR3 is TGTGCCAGCTCTCTGAGGCGTAACACTGAAGCTTTCTTT. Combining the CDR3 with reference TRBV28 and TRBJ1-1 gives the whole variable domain DVKVTQSSRYLVKRTGEKVFLECVQDMDHENMFWYRQDPGLGLRLIYFSYDVKMKEKGDIPEGYSVSREKKERFSLILESASTNQTSMYLCASSLRRNTEAFFGQGTRLTVV.

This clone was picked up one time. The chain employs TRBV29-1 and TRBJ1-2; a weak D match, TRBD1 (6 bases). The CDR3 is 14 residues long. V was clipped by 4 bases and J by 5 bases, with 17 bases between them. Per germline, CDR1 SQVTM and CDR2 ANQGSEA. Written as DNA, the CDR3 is TGCAGCGTTGGGGGGACACCCTCTCGGTATGGCTACACCTTC. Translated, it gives CSVGGTPSRYGYTF.

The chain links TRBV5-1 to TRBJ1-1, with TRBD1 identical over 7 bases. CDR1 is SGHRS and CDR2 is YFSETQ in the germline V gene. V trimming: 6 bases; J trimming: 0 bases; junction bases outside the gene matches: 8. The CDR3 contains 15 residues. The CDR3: CASMKGQLMNTEAFF. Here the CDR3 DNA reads TGCGCCAGCATGAAGGGACAGCTCATGAACACTGAAGCTTTCTTT.

CDR3 DNA sequence: TGCGCCAGCAGCCATGGACTAGCGGGGGATTACACCGGGGAGCTGTTTTTT. Translated, it gives CASSHGLAGDYTGELFF. The rearrangement uses TRBV4-3 and TRBJ2-2, with TRBD2 identical over 13 bases. Trimming cost V 3 bases and J 3 bases; bases outside gene matches: 4. The CDR3 loop spans 17 amino acids. In germline, CDR1 is LGHNA, CDR2 YSLEER.

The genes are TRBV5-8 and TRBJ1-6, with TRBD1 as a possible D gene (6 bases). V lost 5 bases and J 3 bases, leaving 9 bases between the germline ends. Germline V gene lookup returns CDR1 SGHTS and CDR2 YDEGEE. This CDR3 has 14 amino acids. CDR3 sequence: CASRTDSYNSPLHF. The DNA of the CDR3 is TGTGCCAGCAGGACGGACAGCTATAATTCACCCCTCCACTTT. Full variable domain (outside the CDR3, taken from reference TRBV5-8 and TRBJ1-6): EAGVTQSPTHLIKTRGQQATLRCSPISGHTSVYWYQQALGLGLQFLLWYDEGEERNRGNFPPRFSGRQFPNYSSELNVNALELEDSALYLCASRTDSYNSPLHFGNGTRLTVT.

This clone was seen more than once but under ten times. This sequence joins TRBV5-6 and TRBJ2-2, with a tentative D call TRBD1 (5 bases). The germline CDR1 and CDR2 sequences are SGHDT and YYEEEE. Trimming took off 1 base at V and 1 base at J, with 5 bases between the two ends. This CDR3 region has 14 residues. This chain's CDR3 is CASSLQGNTGELFF. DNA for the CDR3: TGTGCCAGCAGCTTGCAGGGGAACACCGGGGAGCTGTTTTTT.

The CDR3 region has the DNA TGTGCCAGCAGCCAAGATGAGGATGGCTACACCTTC. Translating it yields CASSQDEDGYTF. The rearrangement uses TRBV3-1 (or the pseudogene TRBV3-2) and TRBJ1-2, with D unclear. From germline, CDR1 is LGHDT and CDR2 YNNKEL (reference sequence). Trimming pared 0 bases from V and 6 bases from J, leaving 5 bases between. CDR3 length equals 12 residues.

The CDR3 spells CSAREELWAFF. CDR3 in DNA: TGCAGTGCTAGGGAGGAATTATGGGCTTTCTTT. This chain connects TRBV20-1 to TRBJ1-1; D gene unclear. Germline loops: CDR1 DFQATT, CDR2 SNEGSKA (reference sequence). The V end was cut by 3 bases, the J end by 11 bases, with 13 bases between. The CDR3 is 11 residues long.

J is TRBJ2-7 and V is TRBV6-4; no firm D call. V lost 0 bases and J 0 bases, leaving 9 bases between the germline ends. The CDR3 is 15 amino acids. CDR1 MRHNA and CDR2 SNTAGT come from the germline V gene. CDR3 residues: CASSDSGGSSYEQYF. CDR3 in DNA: TGTGCCAGCAGTGACTCAGGCGGAAGCTCCTACGAGCAGTACTTC.

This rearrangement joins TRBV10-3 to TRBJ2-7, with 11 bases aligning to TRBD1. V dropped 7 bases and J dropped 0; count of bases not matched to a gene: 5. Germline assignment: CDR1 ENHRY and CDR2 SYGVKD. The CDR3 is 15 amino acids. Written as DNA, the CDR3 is TGTGCCATCACAATCGGGACAGGGGGCTCCTACGAGCAGTACTTC. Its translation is CAITIGTGGSYEQYF.

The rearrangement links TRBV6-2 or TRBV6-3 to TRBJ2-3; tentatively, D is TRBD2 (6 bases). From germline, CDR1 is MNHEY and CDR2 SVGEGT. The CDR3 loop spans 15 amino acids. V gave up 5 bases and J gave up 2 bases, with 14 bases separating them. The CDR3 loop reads CASSRLRRDTDTQYF. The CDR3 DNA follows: TGTGCCAGCAGTCGCCTTCGGCGGGACACAGATACGCAGTATTTT.

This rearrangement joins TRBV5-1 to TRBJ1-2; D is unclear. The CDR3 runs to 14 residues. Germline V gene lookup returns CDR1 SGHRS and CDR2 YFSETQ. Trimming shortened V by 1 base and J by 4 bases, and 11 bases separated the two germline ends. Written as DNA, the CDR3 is TGCGCCAGCAGCTTGAGGCTCGAGGGCTATGGCTACACCTTC. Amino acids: CASSLRLEGYGYTF.

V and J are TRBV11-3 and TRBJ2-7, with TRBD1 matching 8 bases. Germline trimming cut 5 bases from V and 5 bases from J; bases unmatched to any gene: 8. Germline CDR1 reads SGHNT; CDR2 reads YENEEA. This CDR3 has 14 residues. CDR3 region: CASSRTGHFHEQYF. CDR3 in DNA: TGTGCCAGCAGCAGGACAGGGCATTTCCACGAGCAGTACTTC. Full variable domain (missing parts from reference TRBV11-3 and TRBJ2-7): EAGVVQSPRYKIIEKKQPVAFWCNPISGHNTLYWYLQNLGQGPELLIRYENEEAVDDSQLPKDRFSAERLKGVDSTLKIQPAELGDSAVYLCASSRTGHFHEQYFGPGTRLTVT.

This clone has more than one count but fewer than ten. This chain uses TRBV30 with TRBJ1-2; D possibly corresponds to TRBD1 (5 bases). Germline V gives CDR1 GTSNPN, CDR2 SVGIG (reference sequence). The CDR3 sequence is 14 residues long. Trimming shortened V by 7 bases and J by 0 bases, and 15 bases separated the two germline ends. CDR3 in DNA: TGTGCCTTCCGACGACAGTTGACTAACTATGGCTACACCTTC. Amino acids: CAFRRQLTNYGYTF.

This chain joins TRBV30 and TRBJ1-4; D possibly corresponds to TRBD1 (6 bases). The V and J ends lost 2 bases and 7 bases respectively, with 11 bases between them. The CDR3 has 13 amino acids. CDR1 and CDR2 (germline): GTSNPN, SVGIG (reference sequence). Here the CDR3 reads CAWSRQAGEKLFF. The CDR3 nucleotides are TGTGCCTGGAGTCGACAGGCAGGTGAAAAACTGTTTTTT.

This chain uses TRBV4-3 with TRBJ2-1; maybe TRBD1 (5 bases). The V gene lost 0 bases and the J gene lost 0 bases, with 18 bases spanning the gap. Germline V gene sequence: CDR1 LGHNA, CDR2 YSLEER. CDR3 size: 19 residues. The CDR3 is CASSQDGAILPSSYNEQFF. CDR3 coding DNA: TGCGCCAGCAGCCAAGATGGGGCAATCCTCCCGAGCTCCTACAATGAGCAGTTCTTC.

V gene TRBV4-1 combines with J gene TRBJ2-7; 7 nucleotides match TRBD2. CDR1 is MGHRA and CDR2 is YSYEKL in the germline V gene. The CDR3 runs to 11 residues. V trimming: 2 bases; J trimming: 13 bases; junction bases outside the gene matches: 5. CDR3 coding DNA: TGCGCCAGCAGCCAACTGGGAGGGATTTACTTC. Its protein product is CASSQLGGIYF.

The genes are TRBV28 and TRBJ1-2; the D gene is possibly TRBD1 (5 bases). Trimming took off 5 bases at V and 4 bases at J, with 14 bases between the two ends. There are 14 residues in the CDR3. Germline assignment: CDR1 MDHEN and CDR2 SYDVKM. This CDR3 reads CASSLGGSGYGYTF. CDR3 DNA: TGTGCCAGCAGTCTGGGGGGGTCAGGCTATGGCTACACCTTC.

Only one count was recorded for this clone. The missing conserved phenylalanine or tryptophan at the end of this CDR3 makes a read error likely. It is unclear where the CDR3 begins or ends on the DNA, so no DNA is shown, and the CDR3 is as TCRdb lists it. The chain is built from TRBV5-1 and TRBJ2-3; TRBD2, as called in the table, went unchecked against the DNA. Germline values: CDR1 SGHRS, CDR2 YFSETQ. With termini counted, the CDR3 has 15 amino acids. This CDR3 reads CASSTLSPGAGALYY.

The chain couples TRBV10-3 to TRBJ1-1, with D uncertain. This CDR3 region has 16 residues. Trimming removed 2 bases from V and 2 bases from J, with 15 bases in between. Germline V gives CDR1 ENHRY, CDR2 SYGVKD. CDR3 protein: CAISEKPERVNTEAFF. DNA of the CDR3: TGTGCCATCAGTGAGAAACCGGAGCGGGTCAACACTGAAGCTTTCTTT.